Sequencing of this TCR beta chain was carried out in a study of STAT5B mutations in CD4+ large granular lymphocyte leukemia. Whole-study findings and limits: Top patient clones used TRBV06 genes more often: 8/27 versus 2/35 in controls. The CD4+ versus CD8+ T-LGLL clonality difference may reflect limited sample size.

Method: immunoSEQ multiplex PCR; TCRdb's copy keeps in-frame clones and lacks some. This sample has 45,000 to 50,000 clones; about 80% occur once, and the top ten carry approximately 0.4%. Control samples were healthy donors' buffy coats. This clone occurred once. Its antigen is as yet unknown. The CDR3 is 14 residues long. Trimming took 4 bases from V and 9 from J, leaving 14 bases between them. Germline V gene lookup returns CDR1 SGHNT and CDR2 YYREEE (reference sequence). The clonotype originates from a human donor in good health. The specimen sequenced was CD4+ T cells from blood buffy coats. The chain has TRBV5-4 and TRBJ1-6, with D hard to call. The CDR3 nucleotides read TGTGCCAGCAGCCCGGGCCATAATTCTTCACCCCTCCACTTT. Protein sequence: CASSPGHNSSPLHF.